Listed here are 8 T cell receptor beta chains from one sample, sequenced in a study of shared clonotypes between healthy human individuals. This table comes from immunoSEQ multiplex PCR, and its TCRdb copy is limited to in-frame clones, with some not included. This table holds millions of clones, more than 80% found once. Sequenced sample: naive CD4+ T cells from PBMCs. Subset specified: CD45RA+ positively selected. Every receptor here comes from a man aged 18 to 30 in good health. Some clones in this sample may be carry-over from other donors' samples.

This chain connects TRBV14 to TRBJ1-1; D perhaps matches TRBD1 (6 bases). Trimming left V 0 bases short and J 6 bases short, with 17 bases between. The germline V gene encodes CDR1 SGHDN and CDR2 FVKESK. This CDR3 spans 16 amino acids. CDR3 bases: TGTGCCAGCAGCCAAGACGACAGGCTCGGATGGGCTGAAGCTTTCTTT. Residues: CASSQDDRLGWAEAFF.

This clone turned up a few times. This sequence joins TRBV4-3 and TRBJ1-1; D remains unclear. From germline, CDR1 is LGHNA and CDR2 YSLEER. This CDR3 spans 13 amino acids. The germline V and J ends were trimmed by 4 bases and 2 bases, with 8 bases remaining between them. The DNA of the CDR3 is TGCGCCAGCAGCCCAAGGCTAAACACTGAAGCTTTCTTT. Encoded protein: CASSPRLNTEAFF.

The CDR3, as DNA: TGCGCCAGCTCGTTGGCAGGGGCGGATGAAAAACTGTTTTTT. It translates to CASSLAGADEKLFF. The rearrangement links TRBV5-1 to TRBJ1-4; D is possibly TRBD1 (6 bases). This CDR3 region has 14 residues. Germline V gives CDR1 SGHRS, CDR2 YFSETQ. The V and J ends lost 7 bases and 6 bases respectively, with 16 bases between them.

This clone showed up just once. At the DNA level, this CDR3 is encoded by other sequences in the same sample as well. The chain recombines TRBV7-3 with TRBJ2-5; TRBD2 agrees at 7 bases. Unmatched junction bases numbered 5, after V lost 5 bases and J lost 5 bases. CDR3 length equals 13 residues. Germline CDR1 is SGHTA and CDR2 is FQGTGA. CDR3 DNA sequence: TGTGCCAGCAGCCCCACCGGGGGGGAGACCCAGTACTTC. Its translation is CASSPTGGETQYF.

The rearrangement uses TRBV6-1 and TRBJ2-2, with TRBD1 as a possible D gene (6 bases). The CDR3 length is 17 residues. V lost 0 bases and J lost 5, with 16 bases in between. Germline CDR1 MNHNS, CDR2 SASEGT. CDR3 loop: CASSEAVTGFRTGELFF. The DNA of the CDR3 is TGTGCCAGCAGTGAAGCGGTAACAGGGTTTCGTACCGGGGAGCTGTTTTTT.

This chain joins TRBV27 and TRBJ2-5, with 13 positions matching TRBD2. The CDR3 is 14 amino acids. Germline V gene sequence: CDR1 MNHEY, CDR2 SMNVEV (reference sequence). Unmatched junction bases numbered 3, after V lost 6 bases and J lost 5 bases. CDR3 sequence: CASSGLAGVETQYF. CDR3 DNA sequence: TGTGCCAGCAGCGGACTAGCGGGAGTGGAGACCCAGTACTTC.

The J gene is TRBJ2-1, the V gene TRBV7-9; the D gene is possibly TRBD1 (6 bases). Trimming took off 6 bases at V and 9 bases at J, with 15 bases between the two ends. Germline V gene data show CDR1 as SEHNR and CDR2 as FQNEAQ (reference sequence). The CDR3 has 13 amino acids. This chain's CDR3 is CASRSLLGAEQFF. The CDR3 DNA is TGTGCCAGCAGGTCCCTGTTGGGGGCTGAGCAGTTCTTC.

DNA of the CDR3: TGCGCCAGCAGTGAGGATCAGGGTCACCGCTCTGGGGCCAACGTCCTGACTTTC. Translated: CASSEDQGHRSGANVLTF. The chain is built from TRBV10-1 and TRBJ2-6, with D possibly being TRBD1 (5 bases). The germline V gene has CDR1 WNHNN and CDR2 SYGVQD (reference sequence). The V and J ends lost 2 bases and 0 bases respectively, with 14 bases between them. The CDR3 runs 18 residues.